Presented here are 28 T cell receptor beta chains from one specimen sequenced in a study of long-term antiretroviral therapy in people with HIV (dated by TCRdb to the early 2020s). Sequencing of the TRB variable region was done with the immunoSEQ hsTCRB v3.0 assay at survey level resolution. TCRdb limited this immuneACCESS table to in-frame rearrangements with V and J called. A share of clones is missing; checked studies link under half to unresolved V genes, and the rest is unexplained. The sample data list about 22,000 clones, and around 84% of these were observed just once. The leading ten clones occupy approximately 5% of the sample. Sequencing used unsorted PBMCs, obtained 1.3 years after starting antiretroviral therapy. Every receptor here comes from a man in his sixties with HIV.

The V and J genes are TRBV10-3 and TRBJ2-3; no clear D gene. Germline V lookup: CDR1 ENHRY, CDR2 SYGVKD. The length of the CDR3 is 15 residues. Deletions cut 0 bases from V and 5 bases from J, with 12 bases between. The CDR3 region has the DNA TGTGCCATCAGTGAGTCGCTAGGGTATGGAGATACGCAGTATTTT. Amino acids: CAISESLGYGDTQYF.

The chain is built from TRBV27 and TRBJ2-3; TRBD2 matches 7 bases. This CDR3 is 16 amino acids long. V lost 8 bases to trimming and J lost 1 base; unmatched junction nucleotides: 12. Germline V CDR1 and CDR2: MNHEY, SMNVEV (reference sequence). The CDR3 here is CASQPGTILRTDTQYF. DNA of the CDR3: TGTGCCAGCCAACCCGGGACTATACTGCGCACAGATACGCAGTATTTT.

This rearrangement joins TRBV19 to TRBJ2-1, with 13 bases matching TRBD2. The CDR3 covers 18 residues. The V gene's germline CDR1 is LNHDA and CDR2 SQIVND (reference sequence). Germline trimming cut 3 bases from V and 5 bases from J; bases unmatched to any gene: 10. The CDR3 nucleotides read TGTGCCAGTAGTATGTCCCGAGGGACTAGCGGGAAAAACAATGAGCAGTTCTTC. It is translated as CASSMSRGTSGKNNEQFF.

The V gene is TRBV6-1, the J gene TRBJ2-4; D is possibly TRBD1 (5 bases). The germline gives CDR1 MNHNS, CDR2 SASEGT. V lost 6 bases and J 3 bases, leaving 21 bases between the germline ends. The CDR3 has 17 residues. CDR3 sequence (DNA): TGTGCCAGCAGGGAACCTTTAGAAGGGGTGGACAAAAACATTCAGTACTTC. Protein sequence: CASREPLEGVDKNIQYF.

V and J are TRBV30 and TRBJ1-4; no reliable D call. Trimming shortened V by 0 bases and J by 8 bases, and 7 bases separated the two germline ends. The CDR3 consists of 12 residues. The germline V gene encodes CDR1 GTSNPN and CDR2 SVGIG (reference sequence). The CDR3, as DNA: TGTGCCTGGAGTGTAGGGTGGGAAAAACTGTTTTTT. It codes for CAWSVGWEKLFF.

The rearrangement links TRBV27 to TRBJ1-2, with 8 bases that match TRBD1. Germline CDR1 is MNHEY and CDR2 is SMNVEV (reference sequence). This CDR3 spans 14 amino acids. V shed 7 bases and J 6 bases; nucleotides not matched to a gene: 10. The CDR3, as DNA: TGTGCCAGCAAACTAGGGGGACAGGCTCATGGCTACACCTTC. The encoded protein is CASKLGGQAHGYTF.

This chain joins TRBV29-1 and TRBJ2-1; tentative D call: TRBD2 (5 bases). The CDR3 has 15 residues. Germline lookup yields CDR1 SQVTM and CDR2 ANQGSEA. V lost 2 bases to trimming and J lost 1 base, with 12 bases between them. DNA of the CDR3: TGCAGCGTTGAAAAAGCGGTACCTTCCTACAATGAGCAGTTCTTC. Protein product: CSVEKAVPSYNEQFF.

The CDR3 DNA follows: TGTGCCAGCAGCCCGACCGGCGGGGTGAACACTGAAGCTTTCTTT. It codes for CASSPTGGVNTEAFF. This chain connects TRBV6-5 to TRBJ1-1; no clear D gene. The length of the CDR3 is 15 residues. V was pared by 6 bases and J by 0 bases, with 14 bases between. The V gene's germline CDR1 is MNHEY and CDR2 SVGAGI.

This chain connects TRBV6-4 to TRBJ1-2; the match to TRBD1 covers 12 bases. The CDR3 is 14 residues long. Germline V gives CDR1 MRHNA, CDR2 SNTAGT. Losses at the gene ends were 3 bases for V and 9 bases for J; bases not matched to a gene: 5. Written as DNA, the CDR3 is TGTGCCAGCAGTGATGGGACAGGGGGCGCCAGCTACACCTTC. Its protein product is CASSDGTGGASYTF.

The chain links TRBV18 to TRBJ1-1; no definite D call. Per germline, CDR1 KGHSH and CDR2 LQKENI. The V end was cut by 6 bases, the J end by 0 bases, with 14 bases between. The length of the CDR3 is 15 residues. In DNA form, the CDR3 reads TGTGCCAGCTCCTTTAAGGAACAGTTGAACACTGAAGCTTTCTTT. Translated, it gives CASSFKEQLNTEAFF.

J is TRBJ1-1 and V is TRBV10-3; TRBD1 matches at 8 bases. CDR1 is ENHRY, CDR2 SYGVKD, per germline. There are 16 residues in the CDR3. J gave up 1 base and V 5 bases, and 9 bases lay outside the gene matches. In nucleotides, the CDR3 is TGTGCCATCAGTAACTTACCGACAGGGGCGAACACTGAAGCTTTCTTT. Translated: CAISNLPTGANTEAFF.

The rearrangement joins TRBV4-2 to TRBJ1-1; possibly TRBD1 for D (5 bases). Deletions cut 0 bases from V and 11 bases from J, with 19 bases between. Germline-derived CDR1 and CDR2 are LGHNA and YNFKEQ. This CDR3 comprises 15 residues. CDR3 DNA sequence: TGTGCCAGCAGCCAAGACGCAGGCAGGGCTGGCGTGGCTTTCTTT. This sequence encodes CASSQDAGRAGVAFF.

The V call is TRBV2, the J call TRBJ2-7; the match to TRBD2 covers 8 bases. Germline V gene data show CDR1 as SNHLY and CDR2 as FYNNEI. The CDR3 spans 15 residues. The junction had 8 bases not matched to a gene; V was cut back by 6 bases and J by 1 base. Here the CDR3 reads CASSGLADLSYEQYF. The CDR3 DNA follows: TGTGCCAGCAGCGGACTAGCTGACTTGTCCTACGAGCAGTACTTC.

The V gene is TRBV6-6, the J gene TRBJ2-1, with a possible D match to TRBD1 (6 bases). V shed 2 bases and J shed 10 bases, with 9 bases lying between them. Germline V gene data show CDR1 as MNHNY and CDR2 as SVGAGI (reference sequence). CDR3 size: 12 residues. This CDR3 reads CASSYDTGEQFF. CDR3 nucleotide sequence: TGTGCCAGCAGTTACGATACAGGGGAGCAGTTCTTC.

This clone was detected once. In DNA form, the CDR3 reads TGTGCCAGCAGTTTATCGCGGCTAGCGGGGGGGCGGGAGCAGTTCTTC. It specifies CASSLSRLAGGREQFF. The chain combines TRBV27 with TRBJ2-1, with 12 bases fitting TRBD2. V trimming: 0 bases; J trimming: 10 bases; junction bases outside the gene matches: 7. CDR3 length: 16 residues. Germline CDR1 reads MNHEY; CDR2 reads SMNVEV (reference sequence).

J is TRBJ2-3 and V is TRBV9, with D possibly being TRBD1 (5 bases). V gave up 0 bases and J gave up 6 bases, with 17 bases separating them. The CDR3 length is 16 residues. Germline lookup yields CDR1 SGDLS and CDR2 YYNGEE. CDR3 amino acids: CASSVDAAGWFDTQYF. In nucleotides, the CDR3 is TGTGCCAGCAGCGTAGACGCGGCAGGGTGGTTCGATACGCAGTATTTT.

The V gene is TRBV14, the J gene TRBJ2-7, with D maybe TRBD2 (5 bases). Per germline, CDR1 SGHDN and CDR2 FVKESK. With 5 bases removed from V and 2 bases from J, the gap between germline ends came to 16 bases. The CDR3 covers 15 residues. CDR3 bases: TGTGCCAGCAGCTTAGGGTACGGACTCGCCTACGAGCAGTACTTC. Amino acids: CASSLGYGLAYEQYF.

The chain uses TRBV7-9 and TRBJ1-3; D may be TRBD1 (5 bases). The CDR3 is made up of 15 amino acids. Deletions cut 3 bases from V and 5 bases from J, with 14 bases between. Germline V gene data show CDR1 as SEHNR and CDR2 as FQNEAQ (reference sequence). The CDR3 here is CASSFITGGRNTIYF. CDR3 DNA sequence: TGTGCCAGCAGCTTTATAACAGGAGGCCGAAACACCATATATTTT.

This clone was seen just once. The rearrangement links TRBV29-1 to TRBJ2-1; tentative D call: TRBD1 (6 bases). Germline-derived CDR1 and CDR2 are SQVTM and ANQGSEA. The CDR3 is 12 amino acids. V gave up 8 bases and J gave up 7 bases, with 15 bases separating them. DNA for the CDR3: TGCAGCCTCAAACAGGGAGTAAATGAGCAGTTCTTC. Amino acid sequence: CSLKQGVNEQFF.

The rearrangement links TRBV6-1 to TRBJ1-5, with D unresolved. V was trimmed by 3 bases and J by 5 bases, leaving 8 bases between them. The CDR3 extends over 13 amino acids. Germline assignment: CDR1 MNHNS and CDR2 SASEGT. The CDR3 bases are TGTGCCAGCAGTGATTCTCCTCATCAGCCCCAGCATTTT. Its translation is CASSDSPHQPQHF.

The chain is built from TRBV6-6 and TRBJ1-1, with D possibly TRBD1 on 5 matching bases. Germline V gene data show CDR1 as MNHNY and CDR2 as SVGAGI (reference sequence). The CDR3 spans 12 residues. Trimming left V 8 bases short and J 8 bases short, with 15 bases between. CDR3 bases: TGTGCCAGCGGGCCCATGGGGCTCGAAGCTTTCTTT. Protein sequence: CASGPMGLEAFF.

This chain links TRBV9 with TRBJ1-4; TRBD1 matches 9 bases. The J segment lost 6 bases and the V segment lost 4 bases, leaving 10 bases of the junction unmatched. The CDR3 is made up of 16 amino acids. Germline V CDR1 and CDR2: SGDLS, YYNGEE. The CDR3: CASSYRSGQGDEKLFF. The CDR3 DNA reads TGTGCCAGCAGCTATCGATCGGGACAGGGCGATGAAAAACTGTTTTTT.

The count of this clone is one. This chain connects TRBV7-9 to TRBJ2-5; no reliable D call. The ends were cut back, 3 bases at V and 1 base at J, with 12 bases in the middle. CDR1 is SEHNR and CDR2 is FQNEAQ in the germline V gene (reference sequence). This CDR3 is 15 amino acids long. This CDR3 reads CASSFVGLTQETQYF. The CDR3 DNA is TGTGCCAGCAGCTTTGTCGGGCTAACCCAAGAGACCCAGTACTTC. Supplemented by reference TRBV7-9 and TRBJ2-5, the full variable domain reads DTGVSQNPRHKITKRGQNVTFRCDPISEHNRLYWYRQTLGQGPEFLTYFQNEAQLEKSRLLSDRFSAERPKGSFSTLEIQRTEQGDSAMYLCASSFVGLTQETQYFGPGTRLLVL.

This clone was observed a single time. CDR3 sequence: CASRKGGNDNEQFF. The DNA for the CDR3 is TGTGCCAGCAGGAAAGGGGGCAACGACAATGAGCAGTTCTTC. The chain uses TRBV28 and TRBJ2-1; 7 bases align to TRBD1. The junction had 7 bases not matched to a gene; V was cut back by 6 bases and J by 5 bases. The length of the CDR3 is 14 residues. Germline assignment: CDR1 MDHEN and CDR2 SYDVKM.

The chain links TRBV6-5 to TRBJ1-2, with D possibly being TRBD1 (6 bases). The CDR3 has 14 amino acids. V lost 6 bases and J 4 bases, leaving 15 bases between the germline ends. Germline CDR1 is MNHEY and CDR2 is SVGAGI. DNA of the CDR3: TGTGCCAGCAGGCGCCAGACAGGTAGCTATGGCTACACCTTC. This gives the protein CASRRQTGSYGYTF.

Only one count was recorded for this clone. The rearrangement joins TRBV5-6 to TRBJ1-2, with TRBD1 matching over 8 bases. The CDR3 has 16 amino acids. V shed 4 bases, J shed 3 bases, and the junction held 11 bases outside the gene matches. The germline gives CDR1 SGHDT, CDR2 YYEEEE. The CDR3 protein is CASSRERTGWDYGYTF. The CDR3 DNA reads TGTGCCAGCAGCCGAGAGAGGACAGGGTGGGACTATGGCTACACCTTC.

The gene calls are TRBV28 and TRBJ1-4; unclear D gene. Germline V lookup: CDR1 MDHEN, CDR2 SYDVKM. With 5 bases removed from V and 0 bases from J, the gap between germline ends came to 7 bases. This CDR3 is built from 14 residues. The CDR3 DNA is TGTGCCAGCAGTGACCCGGCAACTAATGAAAAACTGTTTTTT. Translation: CASSDPATNEKLFF.

The V and J genes are TRBV13 and TRBJ2-7; the D is unclear. This CDR3 contains 13 residues. Germline V CDR1 and CDR2: PRHDT, FYEKMQ (reference sequence). Trimming took 5 bases from V and 6 from J, leaving 14 bases between them. The CDR3 DNA sequence: TGTGCCAGCAGCCCCCACCGGGTTTCCGAGCAGTACTTC. It specifies CASSPHRVSEQYF.